This T cell receptor (beta chain) was found in a study of blood T cell repertoires in COVID-19. Study-wide context: Sites in the United States, Italy and Spain provided acute and convalescent COVID-19 samples. Sample material is recorded as cDNA or gDNA derived from T cells, B-cell-depleted T cells, or PBMCs.

CDR3 length equals 18 residues. V was pared by 4 bases and J by 2 bases, with 21 bases between. CDR1 and CDR2 (germline): MGHRA, YSYEKL. How the authors handled the data: From reference gene primer amplification, estimates of nucleated cell counts were derived. Sequencing was performed with immunoSEQ multiplex PCR; in TCRdb, only in-frame clones are kept and a portion is missing. The DNA was the basis for D and trimming; V, J and clone size are from that table. In the table there are 150,000 to 200,000 clones, about nine tenths of which are singletons. Sequences were obtained from peripheral blood. The sequence derives from a woman aged 55-70 years who had recovered from COVID-19. The gene calls are TRBV4-1 and TRBJ1-5, with D possibly matching TRBD1 (5 bases). CDR3 residues: CASSPRQWTREGNQPQHF. DNA of the CDR3: TGCGCCAGCAGCCCTAGACAGTGGACACGCGAGGGCAATCAGCCCCAGCATTTT.